This TCR beta chain was profiled in a study of OX40 agonist ivuxolimab in advanced cancers. Sequencing was performed with immunoSEQ multiplex PCR; in TCRdb, only in-frame clones are kept and a portion is missing. The sample carries around 100,000 clones, approximately 95% recorded once. Between the trimmed V and J ends, which lost 6 bases and 0 bases, there was a span of 12 bases. This CDR3 spans 15 amino acids. The germline gives CDR1 MNHEY, CDR2 SMNVEV (reference sequence). Baseline, cycle 4 day 1, and cycle 7 day 1 were the blood sampling points. The rearrangement links TRBV27 to TRBJ1-3; the D gene is possibly TRBD1 (5 bases). Material: CD4+ or CD8+ T cells sorted from blood, obtained in a trial of the OX40 agonist ivuxolimab. This clonotype originated in an adult with an advanced solid tumor such as melanoma, head and neck, liver or kidney cancer. The CDR3 region has the DNA TGTGCCAGCAGGCCCCAGGGCAACTCTGGAAACACCATATATTTT. Amino acids: CASRPQGNSGNTIYF.